The source of this T cell receptor beta chain is a study of cytomegalovirus exposure and HLA in healthy donors. Across the whole study: Genotyping of some 400 donors showed that roughly 83% belonged to the Caucasian-associated ancestry cluster.

Use of 60 Vbeta and 13 Jbeta primers characterized the PCR. Produced via immunoSEQ multiplex PCR; TCRdb's table is partial and in-frame only. This sample has around 160,000 clones, with approximately 80% found just once. Sequenced input: PBMCs. The clonotype comes from a man aged 40-55 years in good health and CMV-seropositive.

The CDR3 DNA sequence: TGTGCCACCAGCAGAGATCTCTCCAATCAGCCCCAGCATTTT. Encoded protein: CATSRDLSNQPQHF. The V and J genes are TRBV15 and TRBJ1-5, with D hard to call. CDR3 size: 14 residues. Between the trimmed V and J ends, which lost 0 bases and 3 bases, there was a span of 6 bases. The germline gives CDR1 LNHNV, CDR2 YYDKDF (reference sequence).